This T cell receptor beta chain appears in the sequencing data of a study of cytomegalovirus exposure and HLA in healthy donors. Overall study context: Out of approximately 170 million T cells, an earlier analysis found roughly 110 million unique TCR beta sequences in total.

The V segment lost 2 bases and the J segment 3 bases; nucleotides outside the gene matches: 5. Germline CDR1 reads SGHDN; CDR2 reads FVKESK. This CDR3 spans 15 amino acids. Use of 60 Vbeta and 13 Jbeta primers characterized the PCR. Only in-frame clones appear in the TCRdb table, and some are missing; sequencing was by immunoSEQ multiplex PCR. The sample lists about 160,000 clones, roughly 80% occurring once. Sequencing was carried out using PBMCs. The TCR comes from a man aged 50 to 59 in good health and CMV-seropositive. The rearrangement links TRBV14 to TRBJ1-1, with TRBD1 identical over 8 bases. As DNA, the CDR3 is TGTGCCAGCAGCCAAATTCCAGGGGGCCACACTGAAGCTTTCTTT. Translating gives CASSQIPGGHTEAFF.